Presented here are 17 T cell receptor beta chains from one specimen sequenced in a study of tumor-infiltrating lymphocytes in primary liver carcinoma. RNA and DNA were co-extracted from approximately 20-30 mg of unsorted bulk tissue. TCR beta cDNA was reverse-transcribed from 500 ng of total RNA. The reaction used a constant-region primer and ProtoScript II reverse transcriptase. ARM-PCR, slightly modified, supplied the TCR beta libraries through three nested multiplex PCR rounds. A C-beta reverse primer was combined with TRBV1-TRBV30 forward primers in the first two PCR rounds, and each round had ten to eleven cycles. TCRdb used MiXCR to reprocess the multiplex PCR reads, holding one entry per CDR3 protein. The table records 100,000 or so distinct CDR3 sequences, around two thirds of them present only once. Specimen: liver tumor tissue from sampling region 2. Stated subset: tumor region T2, inferior pole. The receptors originated from a woman aged 55 to 70 with primary liver carcinoma and hepatitis B virus infection.

To note about this clonotype: The conserved phenylalanine or tryptophan normally closing the CDR3 is absent here, so this likely arose from a read error. The chain carries TRBV6-2 or TRBV6-3 and TRBJ2-1; D is ambiguous. CDR3 length: 13 residues. V was cut by 6 bases and J by 10 bases, with 16 bases left in between. CDR1 is MNHEY, CDR2 SVGEGT, per germline. The CDR3 loop is CASRYEVAREQFS. CDR3 DNA sequence: TGTGCCAGCAGATACGAGGTAGCACGGGAGCAGTTCTCC.

This clonotype showed up many times. The chain carries TRBV5-1 and TRBJ1-1; the D is unclear. The CDR3 extends over 12 amino acids. Trimming took 1 base from V and 4 from J, leaving 5 bases between them. Per germline, CDR1 SGHRS and CDR2 YFSETQ. CDR3 DNA sequence: TGCGCCAGCAGCTTGACGGGCACTGAAGCTTTCTTT. Amino acids: CASSLTGTEAFF.

This clonotype has a count of ten or more. The chain is built from TRBV13 and TRBJ2-1; TRBD2 matches 7 bases. The CDR3 loop spans 16 amino acids. Losses at the gene ends were 5 bases for V and 5 bases for J; bases not matched to a gene: 12. Germline V lookup: CDR1 PRHDT, CDR2 FYEKMQ (reference sequence). CDR3: CASSPSGANFDNEQFF. Written as DNA, the CDR3 is TGTGCCAGCAGCCCTAGCGGAGCTAACTTCGACAATGAGCAGTTCTTC.

J is TRBJ2-1 and V is TRBV5-1; 11 bases match TRBD2. Germline CDR1 and CDR2: SGHRS and YFSETQ. The V segment lost 3 bases and the J segment 16 bases; nucleotides outside the gene matches: 18. The CDR3 consists of 16 residues. As DNA, the CDR3 is TGCGCCAGCAGCTCCTTAGCGGGAGGGCAGGACAATGAGTACTTCTTC. Its protein product is CASSSLAGGQDNEYFF.

The chain uses TRBV12-3 or TRBV12-4 and TRBJ1-1; D is unclear. The germline V and J ends were trimmed by 4 bases and 10 bases, with 16 bases remaining between them. There are 13 residues in the CDR3. For the CDR3, the DNA is TGTGCCAGCAGTTCCAGGCGCCGATTTGGAGCTTTCTTT. It encodes CASSSRRRFGAFF.

On this clonotype itself: The germline gene is not matched at one end of the junction; a read error may be the cause. J is TRBJ2-7 and V is TRBV6-5; D ambiguous. Germline assignment: CDR1 MNHEY and CDR2 SVGAGI. CDR3 length: 13 residues. The CDR3 DNA reads TGTGTCAGCAGTTCCTCACTTACCTACGAACAGTACTTC. Protein: CVSSSSLTYEQYF.

A note on this clonotype: The CDR3 ends on some other residue instead of the conserved phenylalanine or tryptophan, so this is likely a read error. This chain uses TRBV10-2 with TRBJ2-7, with a tentative D call TRBD1 (6 bases). This CDR3 is 14 amino acids long. V gave up 0 bases and J gave up 3 bases, with 9 bases separating them. The germline gives CDR1 WSHSY, CDR2 SAAADI. The CDR3 is CASSESWGHYEQYL. In nucleotides, the CDR3 is TGCGCCAGCAGTGAGTCGTGGGGACACTACGAGCAGTACCTC.

Turning to this clonotype: Relative to the germline gene, one junction end is altered; a read error may explain this. The V and J genes are TRBV5-4 and TRBJ2-3; 14 bases match TRBD2. The CDR3 is 19 residues long. Germline V CDR1 and CDR2: SGHNT, YYREEE (reference sequence). The chain's CDR3 is CASGLAGTSGSRLSDTRYF. The CDR3 DNA follows: TGTGCCAGCGGCTTGGCGGGGACTAGCGGGAGTCGGCTCAGCGATACGCGGTATTTT.

This clonotype was counted at least ten times. The chain recombines TRBV12-3 or TRBV12-4 with TRBJ2-7, with 8 bases identical to TRBD2. The CDR3 covers 13 residues. Trimming took 3 bases from V and 5 from J; bases not matched to a gene: 3. In DNA, the CDR3 is TGTGCCAGCAGTTTTTGGCGGGAGGACGAGCAGTACTTC. Translated, it gives CASSFWREDEQYF.

This clonotype was counted only a few times. A much larger clone is a single base away; this may be a read error. The gene calls are TRBV28 and TRBJ2-7, with D possibly being TRBD1 or TRBD2 (6 bases each). The CDR3 extends over 15 amino acids. The germline V gene has CDR1 MDHEN and CDR2 SYDVKM. The CDR3 DNA is TGTGCCAGCAGGTCCTGGGGGGCGGGAAGCTACGCGCAGTACTTC. It codes for CASRSWGAGSYAQYF.

The chain couples TRBV5-1 to TRBJ2-5, with a weak D call TRBD2 (6 bases). The CDR3 is 16 residues long. The germline V gene encodes CDR1 SGHRS and CDR2 YFSETQ. Trimming removed 0 bases at V and 2 bases at J, with 14 bases between. CDR3 bases: TGCGCCAGCAGCTTGGAGGCGGGACGATATCAAGAGACCCAGTACTTC. This gives the protein CASSLEAGRYQETQYF.

This clonotype appeared a few times. A much more abundant neighbour one base away suggests this may be a read error. The CDR3 DNA reads as TGTGCCAGCAAGCCGTATAACACCGGGGGGCTGTTTTTT. As protein: CASKPYNTGGLFF. The V gene is TRBV6-5, the J gene TRBJ2-2; possibly TRBD2 for D (6 bases). The germline CDR1 and CDR2 sequences are MNHEY and SVGAGI. There are 13 residues in the CDR3.

Comment on this clonotype: A read error may produce the germline difference seen at one junction end. J is TRBJ1-1 and V is TRBV11-2; D gene uncertain. Germline values: CDR1 SGHAT, CDR2 FQNNGV. There are 15 residues in the CDR3. CDR3 residues: CASSLSVEVFGETFF. For the CDR3, the DNA is TGTGCCAGCAGTTTATCGGTCGAGGTCTTCGGTGAAACTTTCTTT.

In the case of this clonotype: The junction differs from germline at one of its ends, possibly a read error. J is TRBJ2-1 and V is TRBV11-2, with TRBD1 matching 9 bases. Per the germline V gene, CDR1 is SGHAT and CDR2 is FQNNGV. The length of the CDR3 is 17 residues. The chain's CDR3 is CASSLTHGQGYRDEQFF. The CDR3 nucleotides read TGTGCCAGTAGCTTAACACACGGACAGGGGTACAGGGATGAGCAGTTCTTC.

Notes on this clonotype: One end of the junction is discordant with germline, which a read error may explain. The chain joins TRBV11-2 to TRBJ2-1, with D unresolved. The CDR3 spans 17 residues. Germline V gene data show CDR1 as SGHAT and CDR2 as FQNNGV. In DNA form, the CDR3 reads TGTCCCAGTAGCACCCGACTTAGGATGGAGAACTACAATGAGCAGTTCTTC. Translation: CPSSTRLRMENYNEQFF. The complete variable domain, with remaining parts taken from reference TRBV11-2 and TRBJ2-1, reads EAGVAQSPRYKIIEKRQSVAFWCNPISGHATLYWYQQILGQGPKLLIQFQNNGVVDDSQLPKDRFSAERLKGVDSTLKIQPAKLEDSAVYLCPSSTRLRMENYNEQFFGPGTRLTVL.

This clonotype turned up a few times. The chain uses TRBV3-1 and TRBJ1-5; 9 bases line up with TRBD1. CDR3 length: 15 residues. Per the germline V gene, CDR1 is LGHDT and CDR2 is YNNKEL (reference sequence). Unmatched junction bases numbered 4, after V lost 1 base and J lost 6 bases. The CDR3 region is CASSQAGQGGQPQHF. In nucleotides, the CDR3 is TGTGCCAGCAGCCAAGCGGGACAGGGAGGTCAGCCCCAGCATTTT.

The chain links TRBV11-2 to TRBJ2-1; no clear D gene. Per the germline V gene, CDR1 is SGHAT and CDR2 is FQNNGV. This CDR3 spans 14 amino acids. The ends were cut back, 10 bases at V and 6 bases at J, with 19 bases in the middle. The CDR3 nucleotides are TGTGCCATGACCCTGACCCCCACCGGCAATGAGCAGTTCTTC. This gives the protein CAMTLTPTGNEQFF.